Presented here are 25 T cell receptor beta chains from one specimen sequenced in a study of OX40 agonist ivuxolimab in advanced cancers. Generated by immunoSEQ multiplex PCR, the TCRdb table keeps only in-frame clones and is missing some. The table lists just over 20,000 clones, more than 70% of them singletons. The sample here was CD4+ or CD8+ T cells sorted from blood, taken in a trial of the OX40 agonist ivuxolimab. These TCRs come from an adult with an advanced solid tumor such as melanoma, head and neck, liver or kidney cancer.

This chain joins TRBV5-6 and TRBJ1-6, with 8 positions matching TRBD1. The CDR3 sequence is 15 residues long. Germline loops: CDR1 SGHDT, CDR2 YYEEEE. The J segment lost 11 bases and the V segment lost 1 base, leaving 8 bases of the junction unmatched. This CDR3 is CASSLLNRGTTPLHF. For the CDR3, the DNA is TGTGCCAGCAGCTTGCTGAACAGGGGGACGACACCCCTCCACTTT.

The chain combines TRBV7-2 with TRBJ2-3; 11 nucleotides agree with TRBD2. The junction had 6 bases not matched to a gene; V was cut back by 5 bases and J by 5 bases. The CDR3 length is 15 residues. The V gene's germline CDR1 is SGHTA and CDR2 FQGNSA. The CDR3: CASSSSGGAGDTQYF. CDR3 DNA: TGTGCCAGCAGCAGTAGCGGGGGGGCGGGAGATACGCAGTATTTT.

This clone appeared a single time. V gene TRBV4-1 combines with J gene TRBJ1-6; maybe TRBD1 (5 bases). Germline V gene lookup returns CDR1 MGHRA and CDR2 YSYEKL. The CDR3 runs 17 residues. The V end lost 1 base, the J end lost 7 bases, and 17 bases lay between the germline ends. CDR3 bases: TGCGCCAGCAGCCAAGTCCTTACGGACCGGGGGAATTCACCCCTCCACTTT. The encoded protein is CASSQVLTDRGNSPLHF.

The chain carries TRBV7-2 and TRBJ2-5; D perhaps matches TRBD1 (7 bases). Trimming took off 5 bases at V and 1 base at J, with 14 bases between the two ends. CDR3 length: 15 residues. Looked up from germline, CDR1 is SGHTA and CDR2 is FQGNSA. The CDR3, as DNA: TGTGCCAGCAGCGGAGGGGACAGTCTCCAAGAGACCCAGTACTTC. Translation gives CASSGGDSLQETQYF.

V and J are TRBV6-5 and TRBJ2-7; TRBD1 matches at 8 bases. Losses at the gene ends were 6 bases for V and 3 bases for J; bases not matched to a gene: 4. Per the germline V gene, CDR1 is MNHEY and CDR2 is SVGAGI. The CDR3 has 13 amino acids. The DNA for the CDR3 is TGTGCCAGCAGCAGAGGACAGGGCTACGAGCAGTACTTC. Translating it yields CASSRGQGYEQYF.

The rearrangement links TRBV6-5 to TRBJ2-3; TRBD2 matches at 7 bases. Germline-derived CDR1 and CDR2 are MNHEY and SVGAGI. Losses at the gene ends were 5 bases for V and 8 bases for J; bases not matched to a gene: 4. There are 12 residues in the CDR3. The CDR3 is CASSSGELTQYF. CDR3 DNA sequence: TGTGCCAGCAGTAGCGGGGAACTTACGCAGTATTTT.

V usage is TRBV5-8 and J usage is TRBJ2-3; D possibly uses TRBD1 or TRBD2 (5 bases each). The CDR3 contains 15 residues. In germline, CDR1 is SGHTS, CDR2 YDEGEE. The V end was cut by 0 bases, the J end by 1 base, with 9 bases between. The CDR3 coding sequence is TGTGCCAGCAGCTTGGATCAGGGACGCACAGATACGCAGTATTTT. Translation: CASSLDQGRTDTQYF.

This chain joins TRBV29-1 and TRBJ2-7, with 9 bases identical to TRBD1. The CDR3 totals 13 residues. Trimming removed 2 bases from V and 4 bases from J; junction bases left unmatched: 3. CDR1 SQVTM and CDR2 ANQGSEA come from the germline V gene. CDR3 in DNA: TGCAGCGTTGAATTAGGGACAGGGTACGAGCAGTACTTC. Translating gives CSVELGTGYEQYF.

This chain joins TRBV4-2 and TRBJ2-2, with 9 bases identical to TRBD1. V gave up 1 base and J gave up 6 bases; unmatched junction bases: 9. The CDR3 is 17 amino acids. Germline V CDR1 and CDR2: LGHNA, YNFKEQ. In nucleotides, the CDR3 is TGTGCCAGCAGCCAAGTGCCCGGGACAGGGAAAGCCGGGGAGCTGTTTTTT. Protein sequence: CASSQVPGTGKAGELFF.

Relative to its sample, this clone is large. CDR3 residues: CATSSTNRYGLEQYF. The CDR3 bases are TGTGCCACCAGCAGCACCAACAGGTACGGACTCGAGCAGTACTTC. The genes are TRBV15 and TRBJ2-7; perhaps D is TRBD1 or TRBD2 (5 bases each). The V end lost 3 bases, the J end lost 6 bases, and 18 bases lay between the germline ends. The CDR3 consists of 15 residues. Germline-derived CDR1 and CDR2 are LNHNV and YYDKDF (reference sequence).

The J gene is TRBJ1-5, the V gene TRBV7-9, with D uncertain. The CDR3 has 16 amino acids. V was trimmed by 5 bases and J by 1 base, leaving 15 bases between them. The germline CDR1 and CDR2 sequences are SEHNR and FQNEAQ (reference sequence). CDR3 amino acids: CASSIARARSNQPQHF. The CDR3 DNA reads TGTGCCAGCAGCATTGCCCGGGCGAGGAGCAATCAGCCCCAGCATTTT.

The CDR3 coding sequence is TGTGCCAGTAGTGCTCGGGACAGGGGGACGATCTACGAGCAGTACTTC. This sequence encodes CASSARDRGTIYEQYF. V is TRBV19 and J is TRBJ2-7, with 11 bases that match TRBD1. CDR1 is LNHDA, CDR2 SQIVND, per germline (reference sequence). The CDR3 loop spans 16 amino acids. V was clipped by 5 bases and J by 3 bases; unmatched bases: 9.

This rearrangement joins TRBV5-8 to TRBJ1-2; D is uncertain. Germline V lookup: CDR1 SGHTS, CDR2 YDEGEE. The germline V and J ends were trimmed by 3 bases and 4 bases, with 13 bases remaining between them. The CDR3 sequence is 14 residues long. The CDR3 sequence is CASSSHGDTYGYTF. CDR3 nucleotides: TGTGCCAGCAGCTCCCACGGGGATACCTATGGCTACACCTTC.

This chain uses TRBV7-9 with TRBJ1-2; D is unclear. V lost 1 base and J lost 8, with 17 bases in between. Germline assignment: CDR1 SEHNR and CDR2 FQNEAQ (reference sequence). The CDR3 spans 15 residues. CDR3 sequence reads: CASSLEAGPSVGYTF. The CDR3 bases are TGTGCCAGCAGCTTAGAGGCAGGACCCTCGGTCGGCTACACCTTC.

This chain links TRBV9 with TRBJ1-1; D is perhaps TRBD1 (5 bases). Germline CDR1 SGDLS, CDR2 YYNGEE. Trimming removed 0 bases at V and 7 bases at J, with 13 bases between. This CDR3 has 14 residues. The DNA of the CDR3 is TGTGCCAGCAGCGTAGATGGGGCTGTAGGTGAAGCTTTCTTT. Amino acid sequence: CASSVDGAVGEAFF.

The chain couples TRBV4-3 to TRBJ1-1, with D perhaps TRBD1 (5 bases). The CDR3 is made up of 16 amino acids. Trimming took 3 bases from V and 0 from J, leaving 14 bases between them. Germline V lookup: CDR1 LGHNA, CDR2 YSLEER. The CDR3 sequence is CASSQSPGRMNTEAFF. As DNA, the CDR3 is TGCGCCAGCAGCCAGTCCCCGGGACGGATGAACACTGAAGCTTTCTTT.

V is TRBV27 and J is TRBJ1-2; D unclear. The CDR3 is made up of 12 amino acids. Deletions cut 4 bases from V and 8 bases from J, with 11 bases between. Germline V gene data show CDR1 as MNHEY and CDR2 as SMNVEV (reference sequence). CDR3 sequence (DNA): TGTGCCAGCAGTTCCTCAATCGGGGGCTACACCTTC. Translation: CASSSSIGGYTF.

This CDR3 is CASSIDGTYEQYF. CDR3 coding DNA: TGTGCCAGTAGTATTGACGGGACCTACGAGCAGTACTTC. The chain recombines TRBV19 with TRBJ2-7; a possible D gene is TRBD2 (5 bases). V lost 3 bases and J 2 bases, leaving 8 bases between the germline ends. Per germline, CDR1 LNHDA and CDR2 SQIVND (reference sequence). The CDR3 length is 13 residues.

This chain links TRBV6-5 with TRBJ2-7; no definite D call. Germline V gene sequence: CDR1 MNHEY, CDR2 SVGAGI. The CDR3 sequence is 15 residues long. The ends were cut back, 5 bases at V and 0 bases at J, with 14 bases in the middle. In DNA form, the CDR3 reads TGTGCCAGCAGTCCGGGCCACCCCAGCTCCTACGAGCAGTACTTC. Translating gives CASSPGHPSSYEQYF.

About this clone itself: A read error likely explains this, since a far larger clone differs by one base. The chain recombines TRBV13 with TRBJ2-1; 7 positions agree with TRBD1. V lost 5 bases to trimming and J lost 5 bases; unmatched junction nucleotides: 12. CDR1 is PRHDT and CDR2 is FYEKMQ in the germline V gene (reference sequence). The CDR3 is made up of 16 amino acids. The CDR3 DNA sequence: TGTGCCAGCAGCCAGGGGCCGGGACAGCCAAACAATGAGCAGTTCTTC. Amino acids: CASSQGPGQPNNEQFF.

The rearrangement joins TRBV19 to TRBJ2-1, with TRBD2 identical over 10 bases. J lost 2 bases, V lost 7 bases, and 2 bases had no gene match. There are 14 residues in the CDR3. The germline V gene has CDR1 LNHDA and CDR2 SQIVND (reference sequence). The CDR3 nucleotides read TGTGCCAGTACCCTAGCGGGAGCCTACAATGAGCAGTTCTTC. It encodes CASTLAGAYNEQFF.

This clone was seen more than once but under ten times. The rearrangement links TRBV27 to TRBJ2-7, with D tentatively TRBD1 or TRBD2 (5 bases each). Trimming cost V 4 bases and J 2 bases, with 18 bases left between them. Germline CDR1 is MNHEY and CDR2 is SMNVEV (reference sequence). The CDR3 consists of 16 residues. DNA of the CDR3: TGTGCCAGCAGTTCGTCCTCTAGGGGAGCGGCCTACGAGCAGTACTTC. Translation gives CASSSSSRGAAYEQYF.

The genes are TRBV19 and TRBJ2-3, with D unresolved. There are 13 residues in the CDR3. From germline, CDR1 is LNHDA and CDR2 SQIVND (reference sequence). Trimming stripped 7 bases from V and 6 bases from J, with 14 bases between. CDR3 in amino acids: CASTDTAPDTQYF. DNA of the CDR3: TGTGCCAGTACCGATACCGCCCCGGATACGCAGTATTTT.

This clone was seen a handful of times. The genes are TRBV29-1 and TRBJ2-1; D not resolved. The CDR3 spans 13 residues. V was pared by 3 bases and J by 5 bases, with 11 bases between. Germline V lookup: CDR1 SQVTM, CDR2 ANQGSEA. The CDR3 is CSVDSQQHNEQFF. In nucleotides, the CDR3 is TGCAGCGTTGATAGCCAGCAGCACAATGAGCAGTTCTTC.

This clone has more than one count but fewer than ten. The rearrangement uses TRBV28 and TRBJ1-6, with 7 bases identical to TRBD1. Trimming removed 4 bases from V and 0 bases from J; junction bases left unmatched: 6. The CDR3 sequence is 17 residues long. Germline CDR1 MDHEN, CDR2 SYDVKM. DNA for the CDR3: TGTGCCAGCAGTTCAACAGGGGCCAGCTCCTATAATTCACCCCTCCACTTT. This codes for CASSSTGASSYNSPLHF.